This TCR beta chain was obtained from a study of blood T cell repertoires in COVID-19. Repertoires were generated with immunoSEQ multiplex PCR, while TCRdb's copy carries only in-frame clones and drops some. Altogether 80,000 to 100,000 clones are present, roughly 80% being singletons, with the ten largest covering approximately 8.2%. The TCR comes from a man aged 45 to 65 who had recovered from COVID-19. Specimen: peripheral blood.

CDR3 sequence reads: CASSLGQAQETQYF. In DNA, the CDR3 is TGTGCCAGCAGCTTGGGGCAGGCCCAAGAGACCCAGTACTTC. The V and J genes are TRBV5-4 and TRBJ2-5; no definite D call. Germline V gene lookup returns CDR1 SGHNT and CDR2 YYREEE (reference sequence). The CDR3 length is 14 residues. V dropped 0 bases and J dropped 1 base, with 7 bases sitting between them.